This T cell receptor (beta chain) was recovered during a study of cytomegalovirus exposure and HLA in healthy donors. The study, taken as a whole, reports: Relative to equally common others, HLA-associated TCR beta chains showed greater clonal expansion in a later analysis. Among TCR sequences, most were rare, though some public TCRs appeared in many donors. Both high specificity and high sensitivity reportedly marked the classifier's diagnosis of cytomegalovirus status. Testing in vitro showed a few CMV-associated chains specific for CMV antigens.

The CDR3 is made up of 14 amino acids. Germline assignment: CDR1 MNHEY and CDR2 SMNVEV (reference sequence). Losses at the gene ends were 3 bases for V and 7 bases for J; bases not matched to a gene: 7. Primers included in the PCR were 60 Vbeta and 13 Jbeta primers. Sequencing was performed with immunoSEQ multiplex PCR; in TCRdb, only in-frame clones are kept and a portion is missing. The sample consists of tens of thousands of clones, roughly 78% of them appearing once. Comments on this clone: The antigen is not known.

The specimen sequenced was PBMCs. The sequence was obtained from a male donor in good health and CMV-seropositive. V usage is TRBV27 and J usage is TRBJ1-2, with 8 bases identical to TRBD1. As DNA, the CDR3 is TGTGCCAGCAGTTTCCGGACAGGGCAAAGTGGCTACACCTTC. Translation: CASSFRTGQSGYTF.